The 19 T cell receptor beta chains in this list originate from one sample, sequenced in a study of T-cell reconstitution after alpha-beta-depleted transplantation in children. Unique molecular identifiers featured in how the TCRbeta library was prepared. MiXCR, applied by TCRdb to the PCR reads, yields one record per CDR3 protein. This table holds about 640,000 distinct CDR3 sequences, roughly 13% found once. The source was PBMCs, mostly from graft donor cells, collected 360 days after TCRalphabeta/CD19-depleted stem cell transplant. These receptors were collected from a male patient younger than 18 who had a stem cell transplant for acute myeloid leukemia, so the T cells may come from the graft donor.

The V gene is TRBV4-1, the J gene TRBJ1-6, with D tentatively TRBD1 (5 bases). This CDR3 is 20 amino acids long. The germline CDR1 and CDR2 sequences are MGHRA and YSYEKL. The V end lost 1 base, the J end lost 2 bases, and 21 bases lay between the germline ends. The DNA for the CDR3 is TGCGCCAGCAGCCAAGTCCCGACTTGGGGGGGTGCGGCCTATAATTCACCCCTCCACTTT. It codes for CASSQVPTWGGAAYNSPLHF.

This clonotype was observed a single time. The chain carries TRBV5-1 and TRBJ2-2, with 11 bases fitting TRBD1. Germline CDR1 SGHRS, CDR2 YFSETQ. This CDR3 has 16 amino acids. V trimming: 3 bases; J trimming: 9 bases; junction bases outside the gene matches: 10. The CDR3 here is CASSSPGQGETRELFF. The CDR3 bases are TGCGCCAGCAGCTCCCCGGGACAGGGGGAAACCAGGGAGCTGTTTTTT.

The table lists this clonotype with many counts. This chain connects TRBV20-1 to TRBJ2-1; 12 bases are shared with TRBD2. The CDR3 contains 13 residues. CDR1 and CDR2 (germline): DFQATT, SNEGSKA (reference sequence). Losses at the gene ends were 7 bases for V and 9 bases for J; bases not matched to a gene: 7. CDR3 sequence reads: CSVSSGRAGEQFF. CDR3 nucleotide sequence: TGCAGTGTCTCTAGCGGGAGGGCCGGTGAGCAGTTCTTC.

The rearrangement joins TRBV20-1 to TRBJ2-1; 13 bases fit TRBD2. Germline values: CDR1 DFQATT, CDR2 SNEGSKA (reference sequence). The CDR3 runs to 16 residues. V dropped 5 bases and J dropped 1; count of bases not matched to a gene: 5. CDR3 region: CSALPGLAGSYNEQFF. CDR3 in DNA: TGCAGTGCTCTCCCGGGACTAGCGGGGTCCTACAATGAGCAGTTCTTC.

The sample holds a few counts of this clonotype. The chain uses TRBV21-1 and TRBJ2-3; whether TRBD1, the table's D call, matches the DNA was not checked. TRBV21-1 is a listed pseudogene. CDR3 length: 15 residues. Here the CDR3 DNA reads TGTGCCAGCAGACGGGACAGGGGGCACACAGATACGCAGTATTTT. Protein sequence: CASRRDRGHTDTQYF.

This clonotype was seen more than once but under ten times. This sequence joins TRBV20-1 and TRBJ2-7; D is undetermined. Germline loops: CDR1 DFQATT, CDR2 SNEGSKA (reference sequence). The CDR3 consists of 13 residues. V was shortened by 4 bases and J by 2 bases, with 12 bases between the two germline ends. The CDR3 spells CSAKAAFTYEQYF. CDR3 sequence (DNA): TGCAGTGCTAAGGCGGCCTTCACCTACGAGCAGTACTTC.

The chain has TRBV21-1 and TRBJ2-1; the table's D call TRBD1 went unverified against the DNA. TRBV21-1 is annotated as a pseudogene. This CDR3 spans 18 amino acids. In DNA form, the CDR3 reads TGTGCCAGCAGCAAAAGGGACAGGGTGATCTACTCCTACAATGAGCAGTTCTTC. Translating it yields CASSKRDRVIYSYNEQFF.

The CDR3 here is CATSRDRTGWSSPLHF. The CDR3 DNA sequence: TGTGCCACCAGCAGAGATCGGACAGGGTGGAGTTCACCCCTCCACTTT. The chain combines TRBV15 with TRBJ1-6; 8 bases match TRBD1. Germline trimming cut 0 bases from V and 9 bases from J; bases unmatched to any gene: 7. Per germline, CDR1 LNHNV and CDR2 YYDKDF (reference sequence). This CDR3 contains 16 residues.

V and J are TRBV12-3 or TRBV12-4 and TRBJ1-2; D remains unclear. Trimming cost V 1 base and J 1 base, with 10 bases left between them. CDR3 size: 15 residues. The CDR3 nucleotides are TGTGCCAGCAGTTTAGTTGGCAGATTTAACTATGGCTACACCTTC. Residues: CASSLVGRFNYGYTF.

This clonotype was detected ten times or more. CDR3 protein: CASSRGRSRAYNEQFF. The CDR3 DNA follows: TGTGCCAGCAGCCGAGGGAGGTCCCGGGCCTACAATGAGCAGTTCTTC. The chain combines TRBV7-3 with TRBJ2-1; possibly TRBD2 for D (6 bases). The CDR3 length is 16 residues. CDR1 is SGHTA and CDR2 is FQGTGA in the germline V gene. V gave up 5 bases and J gave up 2 bases, with 16 bases separating them.

V usage is TRBV20-1 and J usage is TRBJ2-7; D call uncertain. Per the germline V gene, CDR1 is DFQATT and CDR2 is SNEGSKA (reference sequence). Trimming pared 3 bases from V and 0 bases from J, leaving 9 bases between. This CDR3 region has 13 residues. The CDR3 sequence: CSASLESSYEQYF. The CDR3 coding sequence is TGCAGTGCTAGTCTGGAAAGCTCCTACGAGCAGTACTTC.

The V and J genes are TRBV6-2 or TRBV6-3 and TRBJ2-1; TRBD1 might be the D (6 bases). V was pared by 4 bases and J by 5 bases, with 21 bases between. Germline CDR1 reads MNHEY; CDR2 reads SVGEGT. The CDR3 has 17 residues. In nucleotides, the CDR3 is TGTGCCAGCAGTTCCGGACAGCCTCCCTTCATTCACAATGAGCAGTTCTTC. Its translation is CASSSGQPPFIHNEQFF.

This clonotype was found many times. The chain uses TRBV20-1 and TRBJ2-7; TRBD2 is a possible D gene (6 bases). V lost 5 bases to trimming and J lost 3 bases, with 17 bases between them. The CDR3 extends over 14 amino acids. CDR1 is DFQATT, CDR2 SNEGSKA, per germline (reference sequence). The CDR3 loop is CSAAPTRGLYEQYF. Written as DNA, the CDR3 is TGCAGTGCTGCCCCGACTAGGGGTCTCTACGAGCAGTACTTC.

The chain joins TRBV11-2 to TRBJ2-5; 11 nucleotides agree with TRBD1. Germline V gene lookup returns CDR1 SGHAT and CDR2 FQNNGV. The CDR3 has 14 residues. The V segment lost 5 bases and the J segment 5 bases; nucleotides outside the gene matches: 4. CDR3 in DNA: TGTGCCAGCAGCCGGGACAGGGGGATGGAGACCCAGTACTTC. Residues: CASSRDRGMETQYF.

This clonotype was counted many times. A read error may account for a junction end that differs from germline. V and J are TRBV12-3 or TRBV12-4 and TRBJ2-5, with TRBD1 matching 7 bases. This CDR3 spans 12 amino acids. The CDR3 loop is CASSLMTGSRVF. The DNA of the CDR3 is TGTGCCAGCAGTTTAATGACAGGGTCTAGAGTCTTC.

The chain recombines TRBV4-2 with TRBJ2-6, with D perhaps matching TRBD1 (6 bases). With 5 bases removed from V and 4 bases from J, the gap between germline ends came to 15 bases. This CDR3 has 16 residues. The V gene's germline CDR1 is LGHNA and CDR2 YNFKEQ. CDR3 amino acids: CASSGTSLKGANVLTF. The CDR3 DNA follows: TGTGCCAGCAGCGGGACATCCTTAAAGGGGGCCAACGTCCTGACTTTC.

The rearrangement links TRBV10-3 to TRBJ2-5; no firm D call. Trimming removed 6 bases at V and 5 bases at J, with 10 bases between. Germline CDR1 reads ENHRY; CDR2 reads SYGVKD. This CDR3 is built from 12 residues. The CDR3 protein is CAIRGVTETQYF. The CDR3 nucleotides are TGTGCCATCAGGGGTGTCACGGAGACCCAGTACTTC.

This clonotype was picked up a small number of times. V usage is TRBV19 and J usage is TRBJ2-7, with D perhaps matching TRBD2 (5 bases). Trimming cost V 5 bases and J 1 base, with 12 bases left between them. Germline values: CDR1 LNHDA, CDR2 SQIVND (reference sequence). The CDR3 extends over 14 amino acids. CDR3: CASSFGPGSYEQYF. The CDR3 nucleotides read TGTGCCAGTAGTTTCGGGCCGGGATCCTACGAGCAGTACTTC.

The chain links TRBV7-6 to TRBJ2-7; the match to TRBD1 covers 12 bases. With 2 bases clipped from V and 5 bases from J, the junction kept 7 bases outside the gene matches. The CDR3 totals 16 residues. The V gene's germline CDR1 is SGHVS and CDR2 FNYEAQ. This CDR3 reads CASSLSPGQGAHEQYF. The CDR3 bases are TGTGCCAGCAGCTTAAGTCCGGGACAGGGGGCCCACGAGCAGTACTTC.